This T cell receptor beta chain is from a study of blood T cells in healthy people across ages. Findings of the study overall: Underestimates were what the diversity estimates from one million T cells were considered to be. Donor CMV status was unknown, possibly confounding expanded clonotype changes.

Through a sample-barcoded 5' primer and a J-beta primer mix, a second PCR was run for 7 to 11 cycles. One entry per CDR3 protein results from TCRdb running MiXCR on the 5' RACE reads. The repertoire has 1.5 million or so distinct CDR3 sequences, approximately 39% of them found once; the top ten carry approximately 4.1%. This CDR3 region has 15 residues. V dropped 0 bases and J dropped 7; count of bases not matched to a gene: 7. The germline V gene has CDR1 WNHNN and CDR2 SYGVQD (reference sequence). In this sample, this clonotype turned up a few times. Its antigen is not known. The sample consisted of blood. This TCR was recovered from a young woman in good health. The chain employs TRBV10-1 and TRBJ1-2; 8 bases map to TRBD1. CDR3 coding DNA: TGCGCCAGCAGTGAGTCGCTGGGACAGGAAGCTGGCTACACCTTC. Amino acids: CASSESLGQEAGYTF.